The 2 T cell receptor beta chains below all came from one sample that was sequenced in a study of blood T cell repertoires in COVID-19. Measured with immunoSEQ multiplex PCR; TCRdb has only the in-frame clones, and not every one. The sample contains around 130,000 clones, approximately 84% of which appear only once. Sequencing was carried out using peripheral blood. These receptors were taken from a woman aged 60-75 years with acute or convalescent COVID-19.

This rearrangement joins TRBV5-6 to TRBJ1-2; 7 bases are a match to TRBD1. The CDR3 covers 15 residues. V trimming: 0 bases; J trimming: 8 bases; junction bases outside the gene matches: 10. Germline CDR1 and CDR2: SGHDT and YYEEEE. The CDR3 nucleotides are TGTGCCAGCAGCTTGGGACGACAGGGAGTGGGAGGCTACACCTTC. Translating gives CASSLGRQGVGGYTF.

This sequence joins TRBV9 and TRBJ2-5; 8 nucleotides line up with TRBD1. CDR3 length: 16 amino acids. The V gene end was trimmed by 0 bases and the J gene end by 5 bases; junction bases not matched to a gene: 9. Germline V lookup: CDR1 SGDLS, CDR2 YYNGEE. The CDR3 loop reads CASSVAAGGVGETQYF. The CDR3 coding sequence is TGTGCCAGCAGCGTAGCGGCAGGGGGCGTGGGTGAGACCCAGTACTTC.